Each of the 18 T cell receptor beta chains below was sequenced from the same sample in a study of blood T cell repertoires in COVID-19. Sequenced by immunoSEQ multiplex PCR; TCRdb stores in-frame clones only, minus some. The data show 68,000 or so clones, 70% to 90% seen once. The sequencing input was peripheral blood. Every receptor here comes from an older man with active or convalescent COVID-19.

The genes are TRBV2 and TRBJ2-7; D is perhaps TRBD1 (5 bases). V gave up 1 base and J gave up 3 bases, with 13 bases separating them. Germline V gene sequence: CDR1 SNHLY, CDR2 FYNNEI. This CDR3 comprises 15 residues. The CDR3 DNA follows: TGTGCCAGCAGTGAAGGACAGAATAATTACTACGAGCAGTACTTC. Its protein product is CASSEGQNNYYEQYF. Full variable domain (remainder filled in from reference TRBV2 and TRBJ2-7): EPEVTQTPSHQVTQMGQEVILRCVPISNHLYFYWYRQILGQKVEFLVSFYNNEISEKSEIFDDQFSVERPDGSNFTLKIRSTKLEDSAMYFCASSEGQNNYYEQYFGPGTRLTVT.

The CDR3 spells CASSRGRPTGGFEQYF. In DNA, the CDR3 is TGTGCCAGCAGTCGGGGGAGGCCGACAGGGGGTTTCGAGCAGTACTTC. The gene calls are TRBV6-6 and TRBJ2-7; 9 bases match TRBD1. From germline, CDR1 is MNHNY and CDR2 SVGAGI (reference sequence). V dropped 5 bases and J dropped 6; count of bases not matched to a gene: 14. The CDR3 runs to 16 residues.

The chain recombines TRBV6-5 with TRBJ2-3; TRBD2 matches 12 bases. The CDR3 covers 16 residues. V shed 4 bases, J shed 1 base, and the junction held 3 bases outside the gene matches. The germline V gene encodes CDR1 MNHEY and CDR2 SVGAGI. The CDR3 DNA reads TGTGCCAGCAGTTCCAGACTAGCGGGAGGCACAGATACGCAGTATTTT. Its translation is CASSSRLAGGTDTQYF.

The chain combines TRBV5-1 with TRBJ2-3; 7 bases map to TRBD2. The germline V gene has CDR1 SGHRS and CDR2 YFSETQ. J was trimmed by 4 bases and V by 1 base; bases with no gene match: 6. CDR3 length: 15 amino acids. CDR3 nucleotides: TGCGCCAGCAGCTTGCTGACCGGGGGGTCAGATACGCAGTATTTT. Translation gives CASSLLTGGSDTQYF.

The chain recombines TRBV5-8 with TRBJ2-2; a weak D match, TRBD1 (5 bases). The CDR3 is made up of 15 amino acids. Between the trimmed V and J ends, which lost 4 bases and 4 bases, there was a span of 14 bases. The germline V gene has CDR1 SGHTS and CDR2 YDEGEE. CDR3 nucleotide sequence: TGTGCCAGCAGCCCGAACCCAGGGCGCACCGGGGAGCTGTTTTTT. Protein product: CASSPNPGRTGELFF.

This chain links TRBV30 with TRBJ2-6, with TRBD1 identical over 7 bases. Germline V gene sequence: CDR1 GTSNPN, CDR2 SVGIG (reference sequence). This CDR3 has 15 residues. The V gene end was trimmed by 4 bases and the J gene end by 1 base; junction bases not matched to a gene: 4. This chain's CDR3 is CAWNQDRSGANVLTF. In DNA, the CDR3 is TGTGCCTGGAACCAGGACAGGTCTGGGGCCAACGTCCTGACTTTC.

This rearrangement joins TRBV29-1 to TRBJ1-2, with 7 positions matching TRBD1. The CDR3 spans 15 residues. The V gene's germline CDR1 is SQVTM and CDR2 ANQGSEA. V was pared by 1 base and J by 1 base, with 6 bases of the junction left unmatched. In nucleotides, the CDR3 is TGCAGCGTTGAAGGACAGGGCATCTTTAACTATGGCTACACCTTC. Protein product: CSVEGQGIFNYGYTF.

The gene calls are TRBV7-3 and TRBJ1-1, with no clear D. With 1 base removed from V and 1 base from J, the gap between germline ends came to 4 bases. The V gene's germline CDR1 is SGHTA and CDR2 FQGTGA. CDR3 length: 13 residues. The CDR3 region is CASSLNRNTEAFF. CDR3 coding DNA: TGTGCCAGCAGCTTAAACAGGAACACTGAAGCTTTCTTT.

The V and J genes are TRBV28 and TRBJ1-5; no reliable D call. Germline CDR1 reads MDHEN; CDR2 reads SYDVKM. CDR3 length equals 15 residues. Trimming stripped 3 bases from V and 4 bases from J, with 13 bases between. The CDR3 sequence is CASSFLISTNQPQHF. The CDR3 nucleotides are TGTGCCAGCAGTTTCCTGATCTCAACTAATCAGCCCCAGCATTTT.

The chain combines TRBV2 with TRBJ2-7; possible D gene TRBD1, 7 bases. V was clipped by 8 bases and J by 2 bases, with 10 bases between them. The V gene's germline CDR1 is SNHLY and CDR2 FYNNEI. This CDR3 is built from 12 residues. The CDR3 spells CASGGTAYEQYF. The DNA of the CDR3 is TGTGCCAGCGGGGGGACAGCCTACGAGCAGTACTTC. Looking up the rest from reference TRBV2 and TRBJ2-7 gives the full variable domain: EPEVTQTPSHQVTQMGQEVILRCVPISNHLYFYWYRQILGQKVEFLVSFYNNEISEKSEIFDDQFSVERPDGSNFTLKIRSTKLEDSAMYFCASGGTAYEQYFGPGTRLTVT.

V and J are TRBV29-1 and TRBJ2-7, with 8 bases that match TRBD2. With 7 bases clipped from V and 1 base from J, the junction kept 3 bases outside the gene matches. Per germline, CDR1 SQVTM and CDR2 ANQGSEA. This CDR3 has 12 amino acids. The CDR3 coding sequence is TGCAGCGCCGGGGGGGGATCCTACGAGCAGTACTTC. Protein sequence: CSAGGGSYEQYF.

The rearrangement uses TRBV28 and TRBJ2-7; 10 bases align to TRBD2. V shed 5 bases, J shed 3 bases, and the junction held 7 bases outside the gene matches. Looked up from germline, CDR1 is MDHEN and CDR2 is SYDVKM. The CDR3 sequence is 15 residues long. CDR3 amino acids: CASSPPRTSGYEQYF. The CDR3 DNA reads as TGTGCCAGCAGTCCTCCCCGGACTAGCGGCTACGAGCAGTACTTC.

J is TRBJ1-1 and V is TRBV6-1, with 7 bases aligning to TRBD1. V was pared by 0 bases and J by 5 bases, with 6 bases of the junction left unmatched. Germline CDR1 is MNHNS and CDR2 is SASEGT. The CDR3 has 15 amino acids. This CDR3 is CASSEAAGGWTEAFF. CDR3 nucleotides: TGTGCCAGCAGTGAAGCGGCAGGGGGGTGGACTGAAGCTTTCTTT.

V and J are TRBV6-2 or TRBV6-3 and TRBJ2-7, with 9 bases matching TRBD2. V shed 0 bases and J 0 bases; nucleotides not matched to a gene: 6. The germline gives CDR1 MNHEY, CDR2 SVGEGT. The CDR3 runs to 17 residues. CDR3 protein: CASSYSSGRFPSYEQYF. The CDR3 DNA follows: TGTGCCAGCAGTTACTCCAGCGGGAGGTTCCCCTCCTACGAGCAGTACTTC.

This clone appeared a few times. This rearrangement joins TRBV2 to TRBJ2-5, with TRBD1 as a possible D gene (6 bases). V was shortened by 11 bases and J by 0 bases, with 7 bases between the two germline ends. The germline CDR1 and CDR2 sequences are SNHLY and FYNNEI. The CDR3 sequence is 11 residues long. CDR3 nucleotide sequence: TGTGCCGGGGGCTACCAAGAGACCCAGTACTTC. Translating it yields CAGGYQETQYF.

The V call is TRBV29-1, the J call TRBJ1-1; possible D gene TRBD1, 6 bases. In germline, CDR1 is SQVTM, CDR2 ANQGSEA. The CDR3 totals 13 residues. V was trimmed by 4 bases and J by 4 bases, leaving 13 bases between them. Here the CDR3 DNA reads TGCAGCGTTGTGAAGGGGGAGAGCACTGAAGCTTTCTTT. Protein: CSVVKGESTEAFF.

V and J are TRBV11-2 and TRBJ2-7; the match to TRBD1 covers 9 bases. The V gene's germline CDR1 is SGHAT and CDR2 FQNNGV. J was trimmed by 6 bases and V by 1 base; bases with no gene match: 7. The CDR3 runs 15 residues. The CDR3 region is CASSLGVGTGIEQYF. CDR3 in DNA: TGTGCCAGCAGCTTAGGGGTCGGGACAGGGATCGAGCAGTACTTC.

The rearrangement joins TRBV10-1 to TRBJ2-1; TRBD2 agrees at 8 bases. This CDR3 contains 15 residues. Germline values: CDR1 WNHNN, CDR2 SYGVQD (reference sequence). With V trimmed by 5 bases and J by 3 bases, 6 bases remained unmatched. The CDR3 region is CASSSTSGDYNEQFF. The CDR3 region has the DNA TGCGCCAGCAGTTCTACTAGCGGAGACTACAATGAGCAGTTCTTC.